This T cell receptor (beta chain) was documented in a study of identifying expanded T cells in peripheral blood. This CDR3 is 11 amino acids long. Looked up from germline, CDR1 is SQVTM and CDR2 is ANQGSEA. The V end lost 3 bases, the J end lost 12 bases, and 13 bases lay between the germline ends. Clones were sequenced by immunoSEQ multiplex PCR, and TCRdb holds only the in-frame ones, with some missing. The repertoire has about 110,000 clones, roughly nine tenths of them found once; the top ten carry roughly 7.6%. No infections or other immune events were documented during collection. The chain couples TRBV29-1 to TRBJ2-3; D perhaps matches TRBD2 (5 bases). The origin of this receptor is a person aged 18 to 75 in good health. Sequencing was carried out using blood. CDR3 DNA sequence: TGCAGCGTTGATAAGGGTCCGGGACAGTATTTT. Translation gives CSVDKGPGQYF.